These 32 T cell receptor beta chains were sequenced from one sample in a study of T cell responses to AZD1222 COVID-19 vaccine. This table comes from immunoSEQ multiplex PCR, and its TCRdb copy is limited to in-frame clones, with some not included. This sample lists 150,000 or so clones; its ten largest clones have over 2%. The sample comprised peripheral blood. Receptors were obtained from an adult in good health.

This chain connects TRBV2 to TRBJ1-1, with TRBD1 matching over 7 bases. The germline gives CDR1 SNHLY, CDR2 FYNNEI. The CDR3 totals 17 residues. V shed 5 bases and J 1 base; nucleotides not matched to a gene: 13. CDR3 protein: CASSKQGHGGRNTEAFF. CDR3 nucleotide sequence: TGTGCCAGCAGTAAACAGGGGCACGGGGGAAGGAACACTGAAGCTTTCTTT. The full variable domain, its missing parts supplied by reference TRBV2 and TRBJ1-1, is EPEVTQTPSHQVTQMGQEVILRCVPISNHLYFYWYRQILGQKVEFLVSFYNNEISEKSEIFDDQFSVERPDGSNFTLKIRSTKLEDSAMYFCASSKQGHGGRNTEAFFGQGTRLTVV.

The chain uses TRBV7-9 and TRBJ1-2; TRBD1 is a possible D gene (6 bases). Germline CDR1 is SEHNR and CDR2 is FQNEAQ (reference sequence). CDR3 length: 15 amino acids. V dropped 4 bases and J dropped 0 bases, with 12 bases sitting between them. The CDR3 DNA follows: TGTGCCAGCAGCTCCGTACAGGGCACTAACTATGGCTACACCTTC. Encoded protein: CASSSVQGTNYGYTF.

The chain is built from TRBV15 and TRBJ1-2; TRBD1 aligns across 9 bases. V shed 3 bases and J 10 bases; nucleotides not matched to a gene: 6. CDR3 length equals 13 residues. Germline CDR1 and CDR2: LNHNV and YYDKDF (reference sequence). CDR3 in DNA: TGTGCCACCAGCAGGGGACAGGGTCGAGACTACACCTTC. Its translation is CATSRGQGRDYTF.

The chain joins TRBV2 to TRBJ1-1; D is uncertain. In germline, CDR1 is SNHLY, CDR2 FYNNEI. The CDR3 extends over 13 amino acids. Trimming cost V 6 bases and J 2 bases, with 10 bases left between them. CDR3 sequence reads: CASSLGDNTEAFF. DNA for the CDR3: TGTGCCAGCAGCCTAGGTGACAACACTGAAGCTTTCTTT.

In DNA form, the CDR3 reads TGTGCCAGCAGCTTGGTGGCAGGGGGAGCCTACGAGCAGTACTTC. This encodes CASSLVAGGAYEQYF. The gene calls are TRBV5-5 and TRBJ2-7; 7 bases map to TRBD1. The CDR3 totals 15 residues. CDR1 SGHKS and CDR2 YYEKEE come from the germline V gene (reference sequence). Germline trimming cut 0 bases from V and 2 bases from J; bases unmatched to any gene: 5.

The chain couples TRBV20-1 to TRBJ1-2; 10 bases are shared with TRBD1. The CDR3 runs 11 residues. From germline, CDR1 is DFQATT and CDR2 SNEGSKA (reference sequence). V was clipped by 6 bases and J by 9 bases; unmatched bases: 4. CDR3 DNA: TGCAGTGCCCCGGGACAGGGGAGCTACACCTTC. This encodes CSAPGQGSYTF.

The gene calls are TRBV6-5 and TRBJ1-6, with 7 nucleotides matching TRBD1. V shed 2 bases, J shed 6 bases, and the junction held 4 bases outside the gene matches. The germline V gene encodes CDR1 MNHEY and CDR2 SVGAGI. The CDR3 loop spans 15 amino acids. The CDR3 nucleotides read TGTGCCAGCAGTTACGGGGACAGTTTTAATTCACCCCTCCACTTT. Translation: CASSYGDSFNSPLHF.

The chain recombines TRBV7-2 with TRBJ1-1; no clear D. The germline V gene has CDR1 SGHTA and CDR2 FQGNSA. CDR3 size: 15 residues. V gave up 5 bases and J gave up 6 bases, with 19 bases separating them. The DNA for the CDR3 is TGTGCCAGCAGCCCGAGATCGGGCCGAGGCTCTGAAGCTTTCTTT. Translating gives CASSPRSGRGSEAFF.

The chain uses TRBV7-3 and TRBJ2-3; D is undetermined. V lost 4 bases to trimming and J lost 4 bases, with 6 bases between them. This CDR3 contains 12 residues. Germline CDR1 reads SGHTA; CDR2 reads FQGTGA. The CDR3 protein is CASSSEADTQYF. In nucleotides, the CDR3 is TGTGCCAGCAGCTCAGAGGCAGATACGCAGTATTTT. The full variable domain, rest sourced from reference TRBV7-3 and TRBJ2-3, is GAGVSQTPSNKVTEKGKYVELRCDPISGHTALYWYRQSLGQGPEFLIYFQGTGAADDSGLPNDRFFAVRPEGSVSTLKIQRTERGDSAVYLCASSSEADTQYFGPGTRLTVL.

CDR3 in amino acids: CASRKQGTGELFF. DNA for the CDR3: TGTGCCAGCCGAAAACAGGGGACCGGGGAGCTGTTTTTT. V usage is TRBV6-5 and J usage is TRBJ2-2; 7 bases align to TRBD1. In germline, CDR1 is MNHEY, CDR2 SVGAGI. This CDR3 has 13 amino acids. V gave up 8 bases and J gave up 5 bases; unmatched junction bases: 5.

The J gene is TRBJ2-1, the V gene TRBV7-2; D is possibly TRBD1 (5 bases). Per germline, CDR1 SGHTA and CDR2 FQGNSA. The ends were cut back, 2 bases at V and 9 bases at J, with 14 bases in the middle. This CDR3 has 14 residues. CDR3 DNA sequence: TGTGCCAGCAGCTTACAGAGGCAAACAGGTGAGCAGTTCTTC. Its translation: CASSLQRQTGEQFF.

The V and J genes are TRBV7-3 and TRBJ2-1; 8 nucleotides agree with TRBD2. J lost 4 bases, V lost 1 base, and 3 bases had no gene match. This CDR3 region has 15 residues. Germline V gene data show CDR1 as SGHTA and CDR2 as FQGTGA. The CDR3 spells CASSLIAGGYNEQFF. The CDR3 nucleotides are TGTGCCAGCAGCTTAATTGCGGGGGGTTACAATGAGCAGTTCTTC.

The rearrangement uses TRBV6-2 or TRBV6-3 and TRBJ1-5, with D possibly being TRBD1 (6 bases). Germline V lookup: CDR1 MNHEY, CDR2 SVGEGT. Trimming left V 0 bases short and J 7 bases short, with 10 bases between. The CDR3 consists of 14 residues. CDR3 in amino acids: CASSYSEGVQPQHF. Written as DNA, the CDR3 is TGTGCCAGCAGTTACTCGGAGGGGGTCCAGCCCCAGCATTTT.

This chain connects TRBV3-1 (or the pseudogene TRBV3-2) to TRBJ2-3; 8 positions agree with TRBD1. Germline lookup yields CDR1 LGHDT and CDR2 YNNKEL (reference sequence). There are 16 residues in the CDR3. Trimming took 1 base from V and 3 from J; bases not matched to a gene: 6. DNA of the CDR3: TGTGCCAGCAGCCAAGTTGGACAGGGTTTGACAGATACGCAGTATTTT. It encodes CASSQVGQGLTDTQYF.

V is TRBV11-2 and J is TRBJ2-4; 7 nucleotides agree with TRBD1. J gave up 6 bases and V 4 bases, and 15 bases lay outside the gene matches. The germline gives CDR1 SGHAT, CDR2 FQNNGV. The length of the CDR3 is 17 residues. CDR3 sequence (DNA): TGTGCCAGCAGCTCTCTTAAGGCCGGACAGGAAAGAAACATTCAGTACTTC. Its protein product is CASSSLKAGQERNIQYF.

The chain joins TRBV19 to TRBJ1-1; 12 positions agree with TRBD1. This CDR3 has 16 residues. The V gene's germline CDR1 is LNHDA and CDR2 SQIVND (reference sequence). With 4 bases clipped from V and 4 bases from J, the junction kept 7 bases outside the gene matches. CDR3: CASSTGTGGWVTEAFF. The CDR3 nucleotides are TGTGCCAGTAGTACCGGGACAGGGGGCTGGGTCACTGAAGCTTTCTTT.

The chain joins TRBV5-1 to TRBJ2-2; 8 bases are shared with TRBD2. Losses at the gene ends were 4 bases for V and 3 bases for J; bases not matched to a gene: 5. The CDR3 runs 15 residues. The germline V gene has CDR1 SGHRS and CDR2 YFSETQ. The CDR3 spells CASSPGTRHTGELFF. CDR3 bases: TGCGCCAGCAGCCCCGGGACTAGACACACCGGGGAGCTGTTTTTT.

This rearrangement joins TRBV4-3 to TRBJ2-1; 7 nucleotides agree with TRBD2. CDR1 is LGHNA, CDR2 YSLEER, per germline. Trimming cost V 1 base and J 6 bases; bases outside gene matches: 3. The CDR3 is 14 residues long. CDR3 coding DNA: TGCGCCAGCAGCCAAGGGGAGGGAAGCAATGAGCAGTTCTTC. It encodes CASSQGEGSNEQFF.

The rearrangement links TRBV5-6 to TRBJ1-2; D not certain. CDR1 and CDR2 from the germline V gene are SGHDT and YYEEEE. The CDR3 is made up of 14 amino acids. Trimming took off 0 bases at V and 8 bases at J, with 14 bases between the two ends. The CDR3 DNA follows: TGTGCCAGCAGCTTGGTGGGTCCCAACGTGGGCTACACCTTC. Translating it yields CASSLVGPNVGYTF.

The chain couples TRBV5-6 to TRBJ1-2, with D hard to call. Trimming cost V 4 bases and J 8 bases, with 15 bases left between them. Germline V gives CDR1 SGHDT, CDR2 YYEEEE. This CDR3 is built from 13 residues. The CDR3, as DNA: TGTGCCAGCAGCCTAAACAGTGGTTTCGGCTACACCTTC. It translates to CASSLNSGFGYTF.

DNA for the CDR3: TGTGCCAGCAGCTCGGACAGGGGGGTGAACACTGAAGCTTTCTTT. It encodes CASSSDRGVNTEAFF. This chain uses TRBV7-9 with TRBJ1-1; TRBD1 matches 10 bases. The CDR3 is 15 amino acids. Trimming at V came to 4 bases and at J to 0 bases, leaving 2 bases not matched to a gene. CDR1 is SEHNR and CDR2 is FQNEAQ in the germline V gene (reference sequence).

V gene TRBV19 combines with J gene TRBJ1-4, with D possibly being TRBD1 (5 bases). This CDR3 contains 15 residues. V lost 7 bases, J lost 4 bases, and 16 bases lay in between. CDR1 and CDR2 (germline): LNHDA, SQIVND (reference sequence). CDR3 nucleotide sequence: TGTGCCAGTACCGAGGGGAGGCCCTATAATGAAAAACTGTTTTTT. It codes for CASTEGRPYNEKLFF.

This rearrangement joins TRBV21-1 to TRBJ2-2. TRBV21-1 counts as a pseudogene. The CDR3 is made up of 12 amino acids. CDR3 sequence (DNA): TGTGCCAGCAGGGGGACCGGGGGGGAGCTGTTTTTT. Its protein product is CASRGTGGELFF.

The V call is TRBV27, the J call TRBJ1-3; a weak D match, TRBD1 (5 bases). V was clipped by 2 bases and J by 2 bases, with 16 bases between them. The CDR3 extends over 17 amino acids. From germline, CDR1 is MNHEY and CDR2 SMNVEV (reference sequence). CDR3 coding DNA: TGTGCCAGCAGTTTAAGATCGGTGGGGGGACCTGGAAACACCATATATTTT. Translated: CASSLRSVGGPGNTIYF.

The gene calls are TRBV12-3 or TRBV12-4 and TRBJ2-2, with unresolved D. CDR3 length equals 13 residues. V lost 4 bases, J lost 3 bases, and 6 bases lay in between. CDR3: CASSSTDTGELFF. Written as DNA, the CDR3 is TGTGCCAGCAGTTCCACGGACACCGGGGAGCTGTTTTTT.

The chain joins TRBV4-3 to TRBJ1-2; D may be TRBD1 (5 bases). The length of the CDR3 is 16 residues. CDR1 is LGHNA and CDR2 is YSLEER in the germline V gene. Trimming cost V 0 bases and J 0 bases, with 11 bases left between them. In nucleotides, the CDR3 is TGCGCCAGCAGCCAAGATTACGGGGCCGCTAACTATGGCTACACCTTC. Its protein product is CASSQDYGAANYGYTF.

This chain's CDR3 is CASSLGQTNTEAFF. In DNA form, the CDR3 reads TGTGCCAGCAGCCTGGGGCAGACGAACACTGAAGCTTTCTTT. The rearrangement uses TRBV3-1 (or the pseudogene TRBV3-2) and TRBJ1-1; D possibly corresponds to TRBD1 (5 bases). The germline V gene has CDR1 LGHDT and CDR2 YNNKEL (reference sequence). Trimming took 4 bases from V and 1 from J, leaving 10 bases between them. The CDR3 is made up of 14 amino acids.

This chain links TRBV28 with TRBJ1-1; D possibly corresponds to TRBD1 (6 bases). This CDR3 spans 16 amino acids. CDR1 and CDR2 (germline): MDHEN, SYDVKM. Deletions cut 3 bases from V and 0 bases from J, with 14 bases between. The CDR3 DNA reads as TGTGCCAGCAGTTTTCAGGGGACGGGTTTGAACACTGAAGCTTTCTTT. Translated, it gives CASSFQGTGLNTEAFF.

CDR3 bases: TGTGCCAGCAGTCCCATGGCGGCTCGCACTTCACCCCTCCACTTT. Translation gives CASSPMAARTSPLHF. The chain is built from TRBV6-5 and TRBJ1-6; D is ambiguous. The V end lost 5 bases, the J end lost 9 bases, and 17 bases lay between the germline ends. The CDR3 sequence is 15 residues long. Germline loops: CDR1 MNHEY, CDR2 SVGAGI.

This sequence joins TRBV6-1 and TRBJ1-4; D not resolved. The CDR3 consists of 14 residues. Germline values: CDR1 MNHNS, CDR2 SASEGT. Trimming left V 1 base short and J 6 bases short, with 9 bases between. The CDR3 nucleotides are TGTGCCAGCAGTGAAGAGTTTCGGGATGAAAAACTGTTTTTT. Translating gives CASSEEFRDEKLFF.

The chain is built from TRBV2 and TRBJ2-7; D not certain. This CDR3 is 12 amino acids long. The V and J ends lost 5 bases and 6 bases respectively, with 11 bases between them. Germline loops: CDR1 SNHLY, CDR2 FYNNEI. The CDR3 reads CASSLVISEQYF. The CDR3 bases are TGTGCCAGCAGTCTCGTGATATCCGAGCAGTACTTC.

The chain employs TRBV29-1 and TRBJ1-3, with D perhaps TRBD1 (5 bases). There are 12 residues in the CDR3. V gave up 3 bases and J gave up 6 bases, with 9 bases separating them. CDR1 is SQVTM and CDR2 is ANQGSEA in the germline V gene. DNA for the CDR3: TGCAGCGTTGACGCAGGGTCAAACACCATATATTTT. This sequence encodes CSVDAGSNTIYF.